This TCR beta chain was observed in a study of cytomegalovirus exposure and HLA in healthy donors. The CDR3 is 14 amino acids. The V segment lost 4 bases and the J segment 0 bases; nucleotides outside the gene matches: 2. CDR1 LNHNV and CDR2 YYDKDF come from the germline V gene (reference sequence). It was with 60 Vbeta and 13 Jbeta primers that the PCR ran. Using immunoSEQ multiplex PCR, the repertoire was profiled, and TCRdb retains in-frame clones only, with some absent. Of some 170,000 clones in the sample, roughly four fifths are singletons; the top ten hold about 4%. Study-wide findings and caveats: TRBV6-2, TRBV6-3 and other indistinguishable V segments were excluded.

As for this clone: Antigen unknown.

The sample comprised PBMCs. J is TRBJ2-7 and V is TRBV15, with 8 bases fitting TRBD2. This clonotype was obtained from a man aged 45-65 years in good health and CMV-seropositive. The CDR3 sequence: CATSIAGSSYEQYF. In DNA, the CDR3 is TGTGCCACCAGCATAGCGGGGAGCTCCTACGAGCAGTACTTC. Full variable domain (remainder filled in from reference TRBV15 and TRBJ2-7): DAMVIQNPRYQVTQFGKPVTLSCSQTLNHNVMYWYQQKSSQAPKLLFHYYDKDFNNEADTPDNFQSRRPNTSFCFLDIRSPGLGDTAMYLCATSIAGSSYEQYFGPGTRLTVT.